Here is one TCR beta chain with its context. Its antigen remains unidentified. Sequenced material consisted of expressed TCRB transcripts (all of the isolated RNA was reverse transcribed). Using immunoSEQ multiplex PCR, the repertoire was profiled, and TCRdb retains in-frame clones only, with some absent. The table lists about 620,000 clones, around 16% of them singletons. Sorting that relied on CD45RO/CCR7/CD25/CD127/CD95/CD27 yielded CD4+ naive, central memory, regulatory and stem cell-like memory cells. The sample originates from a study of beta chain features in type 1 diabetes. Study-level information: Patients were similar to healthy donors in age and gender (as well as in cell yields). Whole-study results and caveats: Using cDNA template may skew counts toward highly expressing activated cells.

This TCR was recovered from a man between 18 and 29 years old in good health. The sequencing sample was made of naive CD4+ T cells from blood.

In DNA form, the CDR3 reads TGTGCCAGCAGCGTAGTGGCGGGACCCTACAATGAGCAGTTCTTC. The encoded protein is CASSVVAGPYNEQFF. The chain links TRBV9 to TRBJ2-1; possible D gene TRBD2, 6 bases. Trimming took off 0 bases at V and 2 bases at J, with 9 bases between the two ends. This CDR3 region has 15 residues. Germline assignment: CDR1 SGDLS and CDR2 YYNGEE.